This T cell receptor beta chain comes out of a study of brain T cells in children with intractable seizures. Sequencing was limited to surgery cases with top T cell transcript signatures in brain tissue. Pre-surgery treatment included at least one anti-epileptic drug. Study-wide results and limits: Patients' HCMV serostatus was unknown; virus specificity rests on CDR3 similarity alone. Absence of clones before surgery may stem from lower sequencing depth.

This clone was observed at least ten times. The antigen remains undetermined. This same CDR3 is encoded by further DNA sequences in the sample. Using immunoSEQ multiplex PCR, the repertoire was profiled, and TCRdb retains in-frame clones only, with some absent. The sample consists of roughly 110,000 clones, around 94% of them appearing once. The V gene's germline CDR1 is MNHEY and CDR2 SMNVEV (reference sequence). The CDR3 loop spans 15 amino acids. The ends lost 5 bases at V and 3 bases at J; junction bases unmatched: 5. The starting material was peripheral blood, obtained at surgery. The rearrangement uses TRBV27 and TRBJ2-3; TRBD1 agrees at 10 bases. This receptor was obtained from a boy under two years old with hemimegalencephaly and intractable seizures. The CDR3 is CASSPWTGGTDTQYF. CDR3 in DNA: TGTGCCAGCAGTCCGTGGACAGGGGGAACAGATACGCAGTATTTT.